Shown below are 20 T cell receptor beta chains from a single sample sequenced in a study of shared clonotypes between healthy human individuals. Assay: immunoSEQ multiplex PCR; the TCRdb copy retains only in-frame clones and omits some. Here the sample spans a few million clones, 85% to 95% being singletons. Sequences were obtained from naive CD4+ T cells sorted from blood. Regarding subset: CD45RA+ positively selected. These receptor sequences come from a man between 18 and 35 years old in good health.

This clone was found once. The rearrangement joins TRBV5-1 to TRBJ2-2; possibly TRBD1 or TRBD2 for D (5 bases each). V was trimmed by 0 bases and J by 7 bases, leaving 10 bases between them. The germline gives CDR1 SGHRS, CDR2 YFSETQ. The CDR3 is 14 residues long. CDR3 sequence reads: CASSLGDLVGELFF. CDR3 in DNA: TGCGCCAGCAGCTTGGGGGACCTGGTCGGGGAGCTGTTTTTT. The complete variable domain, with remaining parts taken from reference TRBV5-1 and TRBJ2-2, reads KAGVTQTPRYLIKTRGQQVTLSCSPISGHRSVSWYQQTPGQGLQFLFEYFSETQRNKGNFPGRFSGRQFSNSRSEMNVSTLELGDSALYLCASSLGDLVGELFFGEGSRLTVL.

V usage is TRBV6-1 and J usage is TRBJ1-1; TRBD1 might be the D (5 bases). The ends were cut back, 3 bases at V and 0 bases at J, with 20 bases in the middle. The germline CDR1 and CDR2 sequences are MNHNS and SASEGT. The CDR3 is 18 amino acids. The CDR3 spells CASSDPGPITFVNTEAFF. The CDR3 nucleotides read TGTGCCAGCAGTGACCCGGGACCTATCACGTTTGTGAACACTGAAGCTTTCTTT.

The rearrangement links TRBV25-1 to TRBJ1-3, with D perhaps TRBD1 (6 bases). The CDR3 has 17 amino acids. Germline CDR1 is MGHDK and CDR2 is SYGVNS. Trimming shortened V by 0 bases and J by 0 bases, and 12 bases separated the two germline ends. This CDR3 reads CASSEYRQGSSGNTIYF. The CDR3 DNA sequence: TGTGCCAGCAGTGAATATCGGCAGGGGAGCTCTGGAAACACCATATATTTT. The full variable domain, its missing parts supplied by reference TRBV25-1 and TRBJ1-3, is EADIYQTPRYLVIGTGKKITLECSQTMGHDKMYWYQQDPGMELHLIHYSYGVNSTEKGDLSSESTVSRIRTEHFPLTLESARPSHTSQYLCASSEYRQGSSGNTIYFGEGSWLTVV.

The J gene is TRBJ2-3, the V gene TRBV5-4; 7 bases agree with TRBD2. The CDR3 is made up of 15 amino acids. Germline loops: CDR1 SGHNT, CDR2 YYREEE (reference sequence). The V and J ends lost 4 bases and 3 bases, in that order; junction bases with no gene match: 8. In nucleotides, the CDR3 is TGTGCCAGCAGCCCCATTAGCGGGCGGACAGATACGCAGTATTTT. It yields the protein CASSPISGRTDTQYF. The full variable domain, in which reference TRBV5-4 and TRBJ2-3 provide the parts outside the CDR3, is ETGVTQSPTHLIKTRGQQVTLRCSSQSGHNTVSWYQQALGQGPQFIFQYYREEENGRGNFPPRFSGLQFPNYSSELNVNALELDDSALYLCASSPISGRTDTQYFGPGTRLTVL.

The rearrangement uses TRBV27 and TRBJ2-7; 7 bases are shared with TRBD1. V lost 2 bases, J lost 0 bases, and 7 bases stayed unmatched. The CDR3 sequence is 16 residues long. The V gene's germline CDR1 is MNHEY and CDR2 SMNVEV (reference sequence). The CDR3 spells CASSLALNRGSYEQYF. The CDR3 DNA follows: TGTGCCAGCAGTTTAGCTCTGAACAGGGGCTCCTACGAGCAGTACTTC.

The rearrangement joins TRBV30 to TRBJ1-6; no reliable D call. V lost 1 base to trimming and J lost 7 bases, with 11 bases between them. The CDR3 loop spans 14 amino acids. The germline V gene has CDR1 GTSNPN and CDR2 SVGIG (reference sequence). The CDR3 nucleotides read TGTGCCTGGAGTGCCGCACAGATGAATTCACCCCTCCACTTT. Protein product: CAWSAAQMNSPLHF.

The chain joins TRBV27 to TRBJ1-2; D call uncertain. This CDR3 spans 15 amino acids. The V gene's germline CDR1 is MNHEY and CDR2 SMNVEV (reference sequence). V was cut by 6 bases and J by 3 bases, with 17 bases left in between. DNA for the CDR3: TGTGCCAGCAGCCGTGACCGAACGCACTACTATGGCTACACCTTC. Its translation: CASSRDRTHYYGYTF.

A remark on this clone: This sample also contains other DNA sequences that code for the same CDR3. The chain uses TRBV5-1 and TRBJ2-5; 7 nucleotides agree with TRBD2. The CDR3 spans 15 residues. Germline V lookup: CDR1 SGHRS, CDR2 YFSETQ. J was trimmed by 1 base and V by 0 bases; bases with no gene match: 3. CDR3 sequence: CASSLGGGGQETQYF. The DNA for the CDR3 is TGCGCCAGCAGCTTGGGAGGCGGGGGCCAAGAGACCCAGTACTTC.

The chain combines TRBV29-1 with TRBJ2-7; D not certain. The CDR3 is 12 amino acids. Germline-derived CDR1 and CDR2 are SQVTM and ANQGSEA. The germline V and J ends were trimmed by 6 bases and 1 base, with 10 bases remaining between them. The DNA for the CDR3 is TGCAGCGTGTGTCTAGGGTCCTACGAGCAGTACTTC. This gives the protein CSVCLGSYEQYF.

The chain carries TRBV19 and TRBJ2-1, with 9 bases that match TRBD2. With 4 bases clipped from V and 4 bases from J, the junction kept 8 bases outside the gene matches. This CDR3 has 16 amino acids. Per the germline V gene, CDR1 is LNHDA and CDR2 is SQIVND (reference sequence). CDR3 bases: TGTGCCAGTAGTACCGGCGCTAGCGGGAAATACAATGAGCAGTTCTTC. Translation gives CASSTGASGKYNEQFF.

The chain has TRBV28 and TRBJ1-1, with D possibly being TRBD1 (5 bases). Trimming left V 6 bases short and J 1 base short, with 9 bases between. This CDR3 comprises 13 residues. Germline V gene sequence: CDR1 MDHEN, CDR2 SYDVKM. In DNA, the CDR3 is TGTGCCAGCAGGGGGACGGCGAACACTGAAGCTTTCTTT. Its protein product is CASRGTANTEAFF.

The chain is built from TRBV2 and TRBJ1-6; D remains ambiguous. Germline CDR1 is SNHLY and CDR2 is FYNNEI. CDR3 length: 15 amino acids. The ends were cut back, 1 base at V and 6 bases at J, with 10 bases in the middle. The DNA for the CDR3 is TGTGCCAGCAGTGAAGGACCGAACGGTAATTCACCCCTCCACTTT. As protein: CASSEGPNGNSPLHF.

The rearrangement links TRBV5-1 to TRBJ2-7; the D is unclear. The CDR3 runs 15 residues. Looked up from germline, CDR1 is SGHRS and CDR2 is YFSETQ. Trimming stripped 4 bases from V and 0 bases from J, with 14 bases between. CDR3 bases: TGCGCCAGCAGCCTGGACGGGTTTGACTCCTACGAGCAGTACTTC. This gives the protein CASSLDGFDSYEQYF.

CDR3 sequence (DNA): TGTGCCTGGAGTCGCTATAGCAATCAGCCCCAGCATTTT. Protein product: CAWSRYSNQPQHF. V gene TRBV30 combines with J gene TRBJ1-5; no firm D call. The CDR3 has 13 amino acids. Trimming left V 2 bases short and J 0 bases short, with 5 bases between. Germline V gene sequence: CDR1 GTSNPN, CDR2 SVGIG (reference sequence).

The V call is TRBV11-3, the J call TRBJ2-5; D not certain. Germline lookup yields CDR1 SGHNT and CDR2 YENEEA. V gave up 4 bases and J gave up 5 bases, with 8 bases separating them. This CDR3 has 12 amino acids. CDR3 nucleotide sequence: TGTGCCAGCAGCTCTTATGGGGAGACCCAGTACTTC. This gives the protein CASSSYGETQYF.

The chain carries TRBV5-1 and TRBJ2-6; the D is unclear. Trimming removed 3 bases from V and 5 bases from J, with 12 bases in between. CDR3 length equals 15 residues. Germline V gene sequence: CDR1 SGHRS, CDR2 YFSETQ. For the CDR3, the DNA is TGCGCCAGCAGCTCCCCCTCCTATAGGGCCAACGTCCTGACTTTC. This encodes CASSSPSYRANVLTF.

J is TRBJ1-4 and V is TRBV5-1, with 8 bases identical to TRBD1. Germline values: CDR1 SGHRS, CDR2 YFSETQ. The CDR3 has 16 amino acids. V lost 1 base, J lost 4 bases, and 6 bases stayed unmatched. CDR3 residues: CASSLSPTGVNEKLFF. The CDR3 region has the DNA TGCGCCAGCAGCTTGTCACCGACAGGGGTTAATGAAAAACTGTTTTTT.

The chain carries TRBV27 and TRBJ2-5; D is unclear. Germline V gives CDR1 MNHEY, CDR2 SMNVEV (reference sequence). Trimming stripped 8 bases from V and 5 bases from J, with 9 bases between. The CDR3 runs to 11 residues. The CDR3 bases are TGTGCCAGCGGTCAGCCGGAGACCCAGTACTTC. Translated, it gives CASGQPETQYF.

Written as DNA, the CDR3 is TGTGCCAGCAGCGTAATAATGGGCGGGTCTGGTTCCTACAATGAGCAGTTCTTC. The encoded protein is CASSVIMGGSGSYNEQFF. The rearrangement links TRBV9 to TRBJ2-1; tentative D call: TRBD2 (5 bases). Trimming stripped 1 base from V and 1 base from J, with 18 bases between. Germline loops: CDR1 SGDLS, CDR2 YYNGEE. This CDR3 contains 18 residues.

CDR3 nucleotide sequence: TGCGCCAGCAGCTTGGCCGGAACGGGCGGGGGAGGTTACGAGCAGTACTTC. Translation: CASSLAGTGGGGYEQYF. The chain couples TRBV5-1 to TRBJ2-7; 7 nucleotides align to TRBD2. Germline CDR1 reads SGHRS; CDR2 reads YFSETQ. V gave up 0 bases and J gave up 4 bases; unmatched junction bases: 13. The CDR3 length is 17 residues. The whole variable domain, remainder taken from reference TRBV5-1 and TRBJ2-7, is KAGVTQTPRYLIKTRGQQVTLSCSPISGHRSVSWYQQTPGQGLQFLFEYFSETQRNKGNFPGRFSGRQFSNSRSEMNVSTLELGDSALYLCASSLAGTGGGGYEQYFGPGTRLTVT.